The T cell receptor beta chain described here comes from a study of beta chain features in type 1 diabetes. Sequenced material consisted of expressed TCRB transcripts (all of the isolated RNA was reverse transcribed). Profiling relied on immunoSEQ multiplex PCR, and the TCRdb table lists in-frame clones only, not all of them. The repertoire consists of some 290,000 clones, with 13% to 15% occurring once and the leading ten covering about 0.017%. In its sample, this clone was seen a few times. As yet, its antigen is unknown. Whole-study findings and limits: All four CD4+ subsets of Type 1 diabetes patients contained TCRB CDR3s that were moderately but significantly shorter. A closer apparent resemblance between naive, central memory and Treg TCRB repertoires was seen in patients than in healthy donors.

CD45RO/CCR7/CD25/CD127/CD95/CD27 separated CD4+ naive, central memory, regulatory and stem cell-like memory cells by sorting. Sequenced material: naive CD4+ T cells from blood. The clonotype was recovered from a man younger than 45 with type 1 diabetes.

The chain's CDR3 is CASSIRGQGAYEQYF. The CDR3 nucleotides read TGTGCCAGTAGTATCCGGGGACAGGGGGCCTACGAGCAGTACTTC. V usage is TRBV19 and J usage is TRBJ2-7, with 11 bases that match TRBD1. V was clipped by 3 bases and J by 2 bases; unmatched bases: 3. CDR1 and CDR2 (germline): LNHDA, SQIVND (reference sequence). This CDR3 region has 15 residues.